This T cell receptor beta chain is from a study of shared clonotypes between healthy human individuals. Each subset's genomic DNA was split evenly across several immunoSEQ plates. Sequenced by immunoSEQ multiplex PCR; TCRdb stores in-frame clones only, minus some. The sample includes 2 million to 2.5 million clones, roughly 92% of them seen just once. Donation came from healthy HIV-negative adults that had no recent acute infections or vaccinations. From germline, CDR1 is LNHDA and CDR2 SQIVND (reference sequence). Deletions cut 3 bases from V and 4 bases from J, with 6 bases between. There are 12 residues in the CDR3. This clone has a single count. Other DNA sequences of this sample code for an identical CDR3.

Sequenced sample: naive CD4+ T cells from PBMCs. Subset specified: CD45RA+ positively selected. This chain joins TRBV19 and TRBJ1-1; no reliable D call. The sequence was collected from a man aged 18 to 35 in good health. Some clones in this sample may be carry-over from other donors' samples. CDR3 sequence: CASSITRTEAFF. CDR3 nucleotides: TGTGCCAGTAGTATCACGCGCACTGAAGCTTTCTTT.